Below, 17 T cell receptor beta chains from the same sample are listed, as sequenced in a study of blood T cells in healthy people across ages (dated by TCRdb to between 2014 and 2016). Library preparation was by 5' RACE. The sequencer listed for this sample is Illumina HiSeq 2500. A second PCR of about 6 to 11 cycles was performed with a sample-barcoded 5' primer and a J-beta primer mix. TCRdb redid the processing of the public reads, applying fastp at Q25 and MiXCR, and retained in-frame beta chains. Duplicate CDR3 protein sequences are folded into a single record with the most common DNA and genes. In all, the sample holds roughly 1,500,000 distinct CDR3 sequences, and about 43% of those were seen once. The ten top clones hold roughly 7.9% of the sample. Material: blood. These TCRs come from a woman aged 18 to 35 in good health.

The chain has TRBV12-3 or TRBV12-4 and TRBJ2-1, with D perhaps matching TRBD2 (6 bases). The germline V and J ends were trimmed by 4 bases and 8 bases, with 18 bases remaining between them. The CDR3 sequence is 15 residues long. The CDR3 nucleotides read TGTGCCAGCAGTTGGGCTAGGAGGAGGGTCGATGAGCAGTTCTTC. Amino acids: CASSWARRRVDEQFF.

The V gene is TRBV6-6, the J gene TRBJ1-1, with TRBD1 as a possible D gene (6 bases). The CDR3 has 13 amino acids. V was cut by 6 bases and J by 5 bases, with 13 bases left in between. Looked up from germline, CDR1 is MNHNY and CDR2 is SVGAGI (reference sequence). In nucleotides, the CDR3 is TGTGCCAGCAGGAGGGGGGAGAGGACTGAAGCTTTCTTT. It specifies CASRRGERTEAFF.

The chain employs TRBV3-1 and TRBJ2-1; TRBD2 matches at 13 bases. Germline CDR1 reads LGHDT; CDR2 reads YNNKEL (reference sequence). The CDR3 consists of 15 residues. V shed 4 bases, J shed 9 bases, and the junction held 6 bases outside the gene matches. As DNA, the CDR3 is TGTGCCAGCAGCCTGGGGACTAGCGGGATCGGTGAGCAGTTCTTC. Residues: CASSLGTSGIGEQFF.

The chain carries TRBV30 and TRBJ1-1; tentatively, D is TRBD1 (5 bases). Germline CDR1 and CDR2: GTSNPN and SVGIG (reference sequence). V lost 5 bases and J 8 bases, leaving 15 bases between the germline ends. CDR3 length: 12 residues. The CDR3 nucleotides are TGTGCCTGGGAAGAGGCACGGACAGAAGCTTTCTTT. Translating gives CAWEEARTEAFF.

The chain is built from TRBV6-5 and TRBJ2-7; D gene uncertain. V was cut by 0 bases and J by 2 bases, with 8 bases left in between. CDR1 and CDR2 from the germline V gene are MNHEY and SVGAGI. This CDR3 comprises 14 residues. The CDR3 DNA reads TGTGCCAGCAGTTACTCCTACGGAACCTACGAGCAGTACTTC. It specifies CASSYSYGTYEQYF.

V usage is TRBV20-1 and J usage is TRBJ1-1; D gene ambiguous. This CDR3 is 14 amino acids long. CDR1 and CDR2 (germline): DFQATT, SNEGSKA (reference sequence). Trimming took off 0 bases at V and 7 bases at J, with 15 bases between the two ends. The CDR3 is CSARDPMSVVEAFF. The DNA for the CDR3 is TGCAGTGCTAGAGATCCTATGAGTGTTGTTGAAGCTTTCTTT.

This clonotype was seen a handful of times. The chain is built from TRBV4-1 and TRBJ1-2; TRBD1 aligns across 7 bases. The CDR3 has 15 amino acids. Looked up from germline, CDR1 is MGHRA and CDR2 is YSYEKL. J gave up 5 bases and V 4 bases, and 10 bases lay outside the gene matches. In DNA, the CDR3 is TGCGCCAGCAGCCCCGAGGGAGGGGGCGGTTATGGCTACACCTTC. This translates into CASSPEGGGGYGYTF.

The chain couples TRBV2 to TRBJ2-3, with 9 positions matching TRBD2. The CDR3 runs to 16 residues. J was trimmed by 2 bases and V by 8 bases; bases with no gene match: 11. Germline CDR1 and CDR2: SNHLY and FYNNEI. The CDR3 loop is CASDRASGTTTDTQYF. In DNA, the CDR3 is TGTGCCAGCGATCGGGCTAGCGGGACTACCACAGATACGCAGTATTTT. The complete variable domain, with remaining parts taken from reference TRBV2 and TRBJ2-3, reads EPEVTQTPSHQVTQMGQEVILRCVPISNHLYFYWYRQILGQKVEFLVSFYNNEISEKSEIFDDQFSVERPDGSNFTLKIRSTKLEDSAMYFCASDRASGTTTDTQYFGPGTRLTVL.

The chain links TRBV29-1 to TRBJ1-2; 8 bases are shared with TRBD1. V lost 3 bases and J lost 6; bases outside the gene matches: 3. The CDR3 is 12 amino acids. CDR1 is SQVTM and CDR2 is ANQGSEA in the germline V gene. CDR3 nucleotide sequence: TGCAGCGTTGACAGGGGGCCGGATGGCTACACCTTC. Translating it yields CSVDRGPDGYTF.

Only a few counts were recorded for this clonotype. CDR3 amino acids: CASSLWTSNGNEQFF. The CDR3 region has the DNA TGTGCCAGCAGCTTATGGACTAGCAATGGAAATGAGCAGTTCTTC. This chain uses TRBV7-6 with TRBJ2-1; TRBD2 aligns across 8 bases. CDR3 size: 15 residues. V was pared by 2 bases and J by 7 bases, with 7 bases of the junction left unmatched. Germline-derived CDR1 and CDR2 are SGHVS and FNYEAQ.

This rearrangement joins TRBV10-3 to TRBJ1-1, with D unclear. CDR3 length: 13 residues. The V gene's germline CDR1 is ENHRY and CDR2 SYGVKD. Trimming cost V 7 bases and J 1 base, with 10 bases left between them. CDR3: CAIMSSENTEAFF. CDR3 in DNA: TGTGCCATCATGTCATCCGAGAACACTGAAGCTTTCTTT.

As to this clonotype: It may be a read error: a sequence one base away is much more abundant. This CDR3 reads CASSNRDRGEQYF. Here the CDR3 DNA reads TGTGCCAGCAGTAACCGGGACAGGGGCGAGCAGTACTTC. This rearrangement joins TRBV6-1 to TRBJ2-4, with 10 bases lining up with TRBD1. TRBJ2-7 matches the DNA end more closely, so the J call is doubtful. The germline gives CDR1 MNHNS, CDR2 SASEGT. CDR3 length: 13 residues.

This chain connects TRBV7-8 to TRBJ1-2; D ambiguous. The CDR3 length is 17 residues. V lost 1 base and J lost 6, with 21 bases in between. Germline CDR1 is SGHVS and CDR2 is FQNEAQ. The DNA for the CDR3 is TGTGCCAGCAGCTTAGTTGAAAAACTTTGGGGTCGTGATGGCTACACCTTC. This translates into CASSLVEKLWGRDGYTF.

V is TRBV6-6 and J is TRBJ2-7; tentative D call: TRBD2 (5 bases). The V end was cut by 5 bases, the J end by 4 bases, with 21 bases between. From germline, CDR1 is MNHNY and CDR2 SVGAGI (reference sequence). CDR3 length: 16 residues. The CDR3 DNA is TGTGCCAGCAGTACAGCGCGGGCAGTTCGGCATTACGAGCAGTACTTC. It yields the protein CASSTARAVRHYEQYF.

This chain uses TRBV7-2 with TRBJ1-1; weak D call: TRBD1 (5 bases). Trimming shortened V by 5 bases and J by 5 bases, and 15 bases separated the two germline ends. The CDR3 is made up of 14 amino acids. Germline assignment: CDR1 SGHTA and CDR2 FQGNSA. In nucleotides, the CDR3 is TGTGCCAGCAGCGGAAGGGTCTGGGGGACTGAAGCTTTCTTT. This gives the protein CASSGRVWGTEAFF. The entire variable domain, with the rest obtained from reference TRBV7-2 and TRBJ1-1, is as follows: GAGVSQSPSNKVTEKGKDVELRCDPISGHTALYWYRQSLGQGLEFLIYFQGNSAPDKSGLPSDRFSAERTGGSVSTLTIQRTQQEDSAVYLCASSGRVWGTEAFFGQGTRLTVV.

This clonotype was counted between two and nine times. The rearrangement uses TRBV4-1 and TRBJ2-7, with TRBD2 matching over 8 bases. Losses at the gene ends were 3 bases for V and 3 bases for J; bases not matched to a gene: 7. The germline V gene encodes CDR1 MGHRA and CDR2 YSYEKL. This CDR3 has 15 residues. The CDR3 region is CASSQISGNGYEQYF. For the CDR3, the DNA is TGCGCCAGCAGCCAGATTAGCGGGAATGGCTACGAGCAGTACTTC.

The chain carries TRBV20-1 and TRBJ1-4, with unresolved D. V lost 5 bases and J 0 bases, leaving 4 bases between the germline ends. This CDR3 is built from 12 residues. Per the germline V gene, CDR1 is DFQATT and CDR2 is SNEGSKA (reference sequence). This CDR3 is CSAYATNEKLFF. The CDR3 coding sequence is TGCAGTGCTTATGCAACTAATGAAAAACTGTTTTTT.